This TCR beta chain was profiled in a study of regulatory T cells in long-lasting Graves disease. According to the study, TCR beta libraries were built with iRepertoire HTBI primers and CDR3-region Arm-PCR. TCRdb re-analysed the multiplex PCR reads in MiXCR, keeping a single row per CDR3 protein. This table has 250,000 to 400,000 distinct CDR3 sequences, 18% appearing once. General observations from the study: Whereas 950 to 1,000 public clonotypes were shared by new patients, persistent patients shared more, at about 2,500.

The CDR3 is 21 amino acids. The V and J ends lost 1 base and 0 bases, in that order; junction bases with no gene match: 17. This sample's time point: newly diagnosed GD, antithyroid drugs for less than 3 months. From RNA extracted from PBMCs, the TCR library was made. At least ten counts were recorded for this clonotype. As yet, its antigen is unknown. The chain carries TRBV12-3 or TRBV12-4 and TRBJ2-1, with 8 bases matching TRBD1. Sequencing used peripheral blood mononuclear cells (PBMCs), obtained at new diagnosis, from a patient treated with antithyroid drugs. The sequence came from a female donor with Graves disease. The CDR3 reads CASSLGTGSLSQIFSYNEQFF. The CDR3 DNA follows: TGTGCCAGCAGTTTAGGGACAGGGTCTCTCTCCCAAATTTTCTCCTACAATGAGCAGTTCTTC.